The entry that follows covers one T cell receptor (beta chain) sequence. What it binds is unknown. This sample was included in a study of cytomegalovirus exposure and HLA in healthy donors. The CDR3 contains 14 residues. The germline V gene has CDR1 MNHEY and CDR2 SVGAGI. Trimming took 4 bases from V and 1 from J, leaving 10 bases between them. General study findings and limits: An analysis done earlier found most TCR beta V segments productive about 87% or about 30% of the time. Using the classifier, cytomegalovirus status was reportedly diagnosed with high specificity and sensitivity. Relative to the 666-donor mean, N-insertions were reportedly fewer in an Asian-associated ancestry cluster in a later analysis.

The primer mix had 60 Vbeta and 13 Jbeta primers. Using immunoSEQ multiplex PCR, the repertoire was profiled, and TCRdb retains in-frame clones only, with some absent. The data show some 130,000 clones, approximately 70% seen once. The clonotype was recovered from a woman aged 40 to 49 in good health and CMV-seronegative. The J gene is TRBJ2-5, the V gene TRBV6-5, with TRBD1 as a possible D gene (5 bases). The sample consisted of PBMCs. The DNA for the CDR3 is TGTGCCAGCAGTTCTGACAGCTTCCAAGAGACCCAGTACTTC. Its protein product is CASSSDSFQETQYF.